This TCR beta chain was documented in a study of read filtering for tumor transcriptome and immune sequencing. For the study at large: Patients were 17 male and approximately 15 female, mean age 65.9 years, range about 47 to 80. IR-seq gave about 4 to 10.27 million TCR reads per sample; RNA-seq gave roughly 80 to 1,300. Transcriptome libraries were built from DNase-treated RNA.

The table lists this clonotype with a few counts. This may stem from a read error, because a much larger clone lies one nucleotide away. The CDR3 does not close with the conserved phenylalanine or tryptophan, likely indicating a read error. The library was built from 400 ng RNA with molecular barcoded adaptors for alpha/delta and beta/gamma chains. TCRdb analysed the reads with MiXCR anew, one entry per CDR3 protein. Of 100,000 to 150,000 distinct CDR3 sequences in the sample, roughly 13% were seen once. V lost 2 bases to trimming and J lost 8 bases, with 9 bases between them. This CDR3 has 12 residues. CDR1 and CDR2 (germline): SEHNR, FQNEAQ (reference sequence).

Sequenced: a population of CD138-negative cells sorted from bone marrow. This sequence was found in a donor aged 40 or over with multiple myeloma. V and J are TRBV7-9 and TRBJ1-1; D uncertain. For the CDR3, the DNA is TGTGCCAGCAGCTTACGTGGCGGGGAAGCTTTCTCT. It specifies CASSLRGGEAFS.